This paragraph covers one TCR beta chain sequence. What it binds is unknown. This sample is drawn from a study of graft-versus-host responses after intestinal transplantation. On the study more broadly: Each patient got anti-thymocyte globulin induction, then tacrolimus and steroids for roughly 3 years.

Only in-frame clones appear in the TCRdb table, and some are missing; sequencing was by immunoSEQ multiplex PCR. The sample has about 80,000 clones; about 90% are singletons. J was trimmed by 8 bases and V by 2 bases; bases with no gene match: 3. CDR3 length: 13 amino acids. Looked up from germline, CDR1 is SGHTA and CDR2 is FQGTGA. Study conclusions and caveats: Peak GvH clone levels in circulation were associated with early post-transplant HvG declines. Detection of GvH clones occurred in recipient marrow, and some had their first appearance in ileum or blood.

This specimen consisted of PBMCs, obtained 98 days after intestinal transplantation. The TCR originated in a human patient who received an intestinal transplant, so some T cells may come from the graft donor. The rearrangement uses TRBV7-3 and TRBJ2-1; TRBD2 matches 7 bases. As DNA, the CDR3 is TGTGCCAGCAGCTTAGAGGGGAGGGATGAGCAGTTCTTC. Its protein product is CASSLEGRDEQFF.